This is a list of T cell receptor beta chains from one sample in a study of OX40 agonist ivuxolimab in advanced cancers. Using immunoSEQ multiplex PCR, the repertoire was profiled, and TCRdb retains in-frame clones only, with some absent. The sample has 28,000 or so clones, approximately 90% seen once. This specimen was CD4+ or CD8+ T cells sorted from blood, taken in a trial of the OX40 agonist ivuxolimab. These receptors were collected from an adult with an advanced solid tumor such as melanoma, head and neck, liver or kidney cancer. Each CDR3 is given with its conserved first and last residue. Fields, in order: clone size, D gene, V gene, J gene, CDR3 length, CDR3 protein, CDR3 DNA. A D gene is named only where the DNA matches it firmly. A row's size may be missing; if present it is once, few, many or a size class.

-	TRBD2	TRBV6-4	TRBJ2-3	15	CASSTRPGTSDTQYF	TGTGCCAGCAGTACCCGACCGGGGACTAGCGATACGCAGTATTTT
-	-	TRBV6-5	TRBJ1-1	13	CASSFGSNTEAFF	TGTGCCAGCAGTTTCGGGAGTAACACTGAAGCTTTCTTT
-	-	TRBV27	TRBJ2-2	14	CASSSITSTGELFF	TGTGCCAGCAGTTCTATAACCTCCACCGGGGAGCTGTTTTTT
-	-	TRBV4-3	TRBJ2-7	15	CASSQEGAPSYEQYF	TGCGCCAGCAGCCAAGAAGGGGCCCCGTCCTACGAGCAGTACTTC
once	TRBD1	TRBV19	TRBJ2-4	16	CASSTHPGTGRDIQYF	TGTGCCAGTAGTACGCACCCAGGGACAGGGCGGGACATTCAGTACTTC
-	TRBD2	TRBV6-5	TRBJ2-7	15	CASSLGGGSSYEQYF	TGTGCCAGCAGTCTAGGTGGCGGGAGCTCCTACGAGCAGTACTTC
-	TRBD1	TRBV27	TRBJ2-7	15	CASSSRDRSSYEQYF	TGTGCCAGCAGTTCCCGGGACAGGAGCTCCTACGAGCAGTACTTC
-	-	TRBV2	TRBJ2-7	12	CASSVGNYEQYF	TGTGCCAGCAGTGTTGGTAATTACGAGCAGTACTTC
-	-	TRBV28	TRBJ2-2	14	CASSLGQGTGELFF	TGTGCCAGCAGTTTAGGACAAGGGACCGGGGAGCTGTTTTTT
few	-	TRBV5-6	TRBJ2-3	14	CASSLAWGTDTQYF	TGTGCCAGCAGCTTGGCCTGGGGGACAGATACGCAGTATTTT
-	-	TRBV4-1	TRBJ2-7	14	CASSDLGGIHEQYF	TGCGCCAGCAGCGACCTTGGGGGCATCCACGAGCAGTACTTC
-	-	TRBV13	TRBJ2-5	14	CASGGQGLQETQYF	TGTGCCAGCGGAGGGCAGGGGCTACAAGAGACCCAGTACTTC
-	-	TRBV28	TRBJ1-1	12	CASGRENRGAFF	TGTGCCAGCGGCAGGGAAAACCGTGGAGCTTTCTTT
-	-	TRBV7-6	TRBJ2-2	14	CASSWTQNTGELFF	TGTGCCAGCAGCTGGACACAGAACACCGGGGAGCTGTTTTTT
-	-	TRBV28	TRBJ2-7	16	CASRTRTAGLSYEQYF	TGTGCCAGCAGAACAAGGACAGCGGGGTTGTCCTACGAGCAGTACTTC
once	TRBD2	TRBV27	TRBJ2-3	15	CASSISGTITDTQYF	TGTGCCAGCAGTATCTCCGGGACTATCACAGATACGCAGTATTTT